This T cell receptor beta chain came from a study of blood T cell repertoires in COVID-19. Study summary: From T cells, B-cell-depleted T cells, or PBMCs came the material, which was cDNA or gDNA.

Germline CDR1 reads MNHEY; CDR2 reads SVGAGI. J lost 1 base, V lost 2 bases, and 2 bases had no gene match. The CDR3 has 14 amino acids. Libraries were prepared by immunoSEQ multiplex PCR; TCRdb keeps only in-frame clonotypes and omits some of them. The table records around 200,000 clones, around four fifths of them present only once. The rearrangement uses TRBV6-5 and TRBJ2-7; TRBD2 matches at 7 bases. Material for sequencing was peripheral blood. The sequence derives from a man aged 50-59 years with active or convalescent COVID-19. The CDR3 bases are TGTGCCAGCAGTTACCGGGGGGTTTCCTACGAGCAGTACTTC. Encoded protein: CASSYRGVSYEQYF.